Described below is a single T cell receptor (beta chain) sequence and its context. The sample belongs to a study of blood T cell repertoires in COVID-19. The CDR3 is made up of 16 amino acids. V was pared by 4 bases and J by 4 bases, with 11 bases of the junction left unmatched. Germline CDR1 reads SGHRS; CDR2 reads YFSETQ. This table comes from immunoSEQ multiplex PCR, and its TCRdb copy is limited to in-frame clones, with some not included. Here the sample spans about 250,000 clones, roughly 80% being singletons. This TCR was sampled from a woman aged 80 or older with active or convalescent COVID-19. The V gene is TRBV5-1, the J gene TRBJ2-5, with 9 bases matching TRBD1. Sequencing was performed on peripheral blood. DNA for the CDR3: TGCGCCAGCAGCCCGAGCGGGACAGGGTTTGTAGAGACCCAGTACTTC. Translating it yields CASSPSGTGFVETQYF.